This T cell receptor beta chain was captured in a study of T cells in Graves' hyperthyroidism and ophthalmopathy. Study at large: Peripheral blood was obtained at initial diagnosis, preceding any treatment.

From RNA transcripts, TCR beta CDR3 regions were amplified. During a first-round RT-PCR of the TCR CDR3, the HTBI primer set was used. TCRdb passed the multiplex PCR reads through MiXCR, listing each CDR3 protein once. The sample has roughly 740,000 distinct CDR3 sequences, 16% seen once; the top ten hold around 8%. Germline CDR1 reads SEHNR; CDR2 reads FQNEAQ (reference sequence). V was shortened by 2 bases and J by 0 bases, with 14 bases between the two germline ends. The CDR3 is made up of 17 amino acids. Thyroid ultrasound, orbital computed tomography, clinical symptoms, and serum thyroxine and TRAb underpinned diagnoses.

Sequencing input: blood. This chain connects TRBV7-9 to TRBJ2-4, with D perhaps matching TRBD1 or TRBD2 (5 bases each). The receptor was derived from a man between 18 and 29 years old with Graves' hyperthyroidism. CDR3 loop: CASSLTWGILAKNIQYF. The CDR3 bases are TGTGCCAGCAGCTTAACCTGGGGGATACTAGCCAAAAACATTCAGTACTTC.